This T cell receptor beta chain was sequenced for a study of CD8 T cells in ankylosing spondylitis. TCRdb re-derived calls from the 5' RACE reads in MiXCR, one entry per CDR3 protein. The sample carries tens of thousands of distinct CDR3 sequences, about 5% recorded once. The table lists this clonotype with many counts. Germline trimming cut 3 bases from V and 3 bases from J; bases unmatched to any gene: 1. This CDR3 region has 14 residues. The TCR comes from a male donor with ankylosing spondylitis or in good health (not recorded which). The sequenced sample was blood, either unsorted or a sorted T cell fraction (not recorded which). The chain uses TRBV12-3 or TRBV12-4 and TRBJ2-1; 8 bases align to TRBD1. CDR3 amino acids: CASSFGTGYNEQFF. In DNA form, the CDR3 reads TGTGCCAGCAGTTTCGGGACAGGCTACAATGAGCAGTTCTTC.